This record concerns one TCR beta chain sequence. V was clipped by 1 base and J by 5 bases, with 14 bases between them. This CDR3 has 15 residues. CDR1 is MNHEY, CDR2 SMNVEV, per germline (reference sequence). Assay used: immunoSEQ multiplex PCR; TCRdb lists only in-frame clones, some missing. The sample carries some 150,000 clones, 84% recorded once. This sample is part of a study of blood T cell repertoires in COVID-19. The source of this sequence is a human donor in a cohort sampled during active COVID-19. The chain links TRBV27 to TRBJ1-2; no definite D call. What was sequenced was peripheral blood. The DNA for the CDR3 is TGTGCCAGCAGTTTATTGGCAGGTCCTGGGTATGGCTACACCTTC. It specifies CASSLLAGPGYGYTF.